This is a list of T cell receptor beta chains from one sample in a study of blood T cell repertoires in COVID-19. Using immunoSEQ multiplex PCR, the repertoire was profiled, and TCRdb retains in-frame clones only, with some absent. This table has 490,000 or so clones, more than 85% appearing once. What was sequenced was PBMCs or T cells enriched from blood (not recorded which). The receptors shown here come from a woman aged 55-75 years who had recovered from COVID-19. The CDR3 runs from the conserved cysteine through the conserved F or W. A D gene is named only where the DNA matches it firmly. Clone size is stated in some rows and not others, as once, few, many or a class when expanded.

V: TRBV19; size: .; J: TRBJ2-5; D: .; DNA: TGTGCCAGTAGTATAGAGTCGGGAGAGACCCAGTACTTC; CDR3: CASSIESGETQYF
V: TRBV9; size: .; J: TRBJ2-2; D: .; DNA: TGTGCCAGCAGCGTAAGGGGGATGACCGGGGAGCTGTTTTTT; CDR3: CASSVRGMTGELFF
V: TRBV9; size: .; J: TRBJ1-2; D: .; DNA: TGTGCCAGCAGCCCCGCTAGCCTTGGCTATGGCTACACCTTC; CDR3: CASSPASLGYGYTF
V: TRBV13; size: .; J: TRBJ2-3; D: TRBD2; DNA: TGTGCCAGCAGCTTAAGGCTAGCGGGAGGAACAGATACGCAGTATTTT; CDR3: CASSLRLAGGTDTQYF
V: TRBV27; size: .; J: TRBJ1-2; D: TRBD1; DNA: TGTGCCAGCAAAAGGGACAGGGGGCCTTTTGGCTACACCTTC; CDR3: CASKRDRGPFGYTF
V: TRBV5-1; size: .; J: TRBJ2-3; D: .; DNA: TGCGCCAGCAGCTTGGCCCCAGGGAAGGGCACAGATACGCAGTATTTT; CDR3: CASSLAPGKGTDTQYF
V: TRBV3-1/TRBV3-2; size: .; J: TRBJ2-4; D: .; DNA: TGTGCCAGCAGCCAAGATTCCCCAAGGAGGTCAATTCAGTACTTC; CDR3: CASSQDSPRRSIQYF
V: TRBV6-5; size: .; J: TRBJ1-6; D: .; DNA: TGTGCCAGCAGCCTAGGGGGGGCACCCCTCCACTTT; CDR3: CASSLGGAPLHF
V: TRBV24-1; size: .; J: TRBJ1-4; D: TRBD1; DNA: TGTGCCACCAGTGATTTGAGGGGGCGAATGTTTTTT; CDR3: CATSDLRGRMFF
V: TRBV7-2; size: .; J: TRBJ2-1; D: .; DNA: TGTGCCAGCAGCCCGCAGGACTCTACTGAGCAGTTCTTC; CDR3: CASSPQDSTEQFF
V: TRBV6-5; size: .; J: TRBJ1-2; D: .; DNA: TGTGCCAGCAGTTACAGTAGACAGTCGATTAACTATGGCTACACCTTC; CDR3: CASSYSRQSINYGYTF
V: TRBV3-1/TRBV3-2; size: .; J: TRBJ2-7; D: TRBD2; DNA: TGTGCCAGCAGCCAAGGAAACCTAGCGGGGGGATACGAGCAGTACTTC; CDR3: CASSQGNLAGGYEQYF
V: TRBV7-2; size: .; J: TRBJ2-3; D: .; DNA: TGTGCCAGCAGCTCAGCGGTACACACAGATACGCAGTATTTT; CDR3: CASSSAVHTDTQYF
V: TRBV3-1/TRBV3-2; size: once; J: TRBJ1-6; D: .; DNA: TGTGCCAGCAGCCTCTATACAGGGTATTCACCCCTCCACTTT; CDR3: CASSLYTGYSPLHF